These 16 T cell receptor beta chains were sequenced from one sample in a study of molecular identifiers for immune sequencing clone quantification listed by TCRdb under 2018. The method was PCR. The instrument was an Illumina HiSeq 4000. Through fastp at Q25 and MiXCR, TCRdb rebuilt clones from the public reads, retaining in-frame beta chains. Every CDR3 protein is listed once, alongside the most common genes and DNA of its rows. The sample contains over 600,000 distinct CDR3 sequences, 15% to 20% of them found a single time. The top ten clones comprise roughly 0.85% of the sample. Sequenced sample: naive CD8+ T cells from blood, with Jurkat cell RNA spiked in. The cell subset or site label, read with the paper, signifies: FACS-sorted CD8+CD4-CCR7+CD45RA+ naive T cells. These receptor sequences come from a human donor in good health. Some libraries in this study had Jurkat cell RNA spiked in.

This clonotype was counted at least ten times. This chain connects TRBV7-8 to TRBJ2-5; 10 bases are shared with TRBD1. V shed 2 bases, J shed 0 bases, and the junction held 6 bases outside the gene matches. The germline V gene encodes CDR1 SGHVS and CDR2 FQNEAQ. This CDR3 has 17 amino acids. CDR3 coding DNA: TGTGCCAGCAGCTTAAGAGGGACAGGGGAATACCAAGAGACCCAGTACTTC. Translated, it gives CASSLRGTGEYQETQYF. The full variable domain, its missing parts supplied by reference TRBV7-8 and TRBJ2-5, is GAGVSQSPRYKVAKRGQDVALRCDPISGHVSLFWYQQALGQGPEFLTYFQNEAQLDKSGLPSDRFFAERPEGSVSTLKIQRTQQEDSAVYLCASSLRGTGEYQETQYFGPGTRLLVL.

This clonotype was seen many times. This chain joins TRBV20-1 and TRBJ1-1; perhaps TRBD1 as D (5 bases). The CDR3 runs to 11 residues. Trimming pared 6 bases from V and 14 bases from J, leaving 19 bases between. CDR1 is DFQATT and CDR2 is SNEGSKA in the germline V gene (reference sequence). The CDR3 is CSAPGTPVAFF. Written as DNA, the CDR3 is TGCAGTGCGCCCGGGACGCCGGTCGCGTTCTTT.

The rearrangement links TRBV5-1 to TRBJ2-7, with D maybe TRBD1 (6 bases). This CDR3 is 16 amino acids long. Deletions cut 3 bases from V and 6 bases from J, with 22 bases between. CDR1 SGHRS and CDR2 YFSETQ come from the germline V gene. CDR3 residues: CASSSPGTSGSIEQYF. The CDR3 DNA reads TGCGCCAGCAGCTCCCCCGGGACATCGGGTTCGATCGAGCAGTACTTC.

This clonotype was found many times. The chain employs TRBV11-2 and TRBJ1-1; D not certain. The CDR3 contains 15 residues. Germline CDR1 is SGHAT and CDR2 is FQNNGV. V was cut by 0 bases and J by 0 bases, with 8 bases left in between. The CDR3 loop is CASSLDVGMNTEAFF. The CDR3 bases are TGTGCCAGCAGCTTAGATGTGGGGATGAACACTGAAGCTTTCTTT. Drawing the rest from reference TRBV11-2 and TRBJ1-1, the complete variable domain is EAGVAQSPRYKIIEKRQSVAFWCNPISGHATLYWYQQILGQGPKLLIQFQNNGVVDDSQLPKDRFSAERLKGVDSTLKIQPAKLEDSAVYLCASSLDVGMNTEAFFGQGTRLTVV.

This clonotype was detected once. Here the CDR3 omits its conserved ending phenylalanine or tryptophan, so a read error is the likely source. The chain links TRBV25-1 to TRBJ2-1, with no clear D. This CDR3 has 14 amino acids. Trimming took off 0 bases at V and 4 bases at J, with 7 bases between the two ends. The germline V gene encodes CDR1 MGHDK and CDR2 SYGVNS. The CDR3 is CASSEYRPYNEQFL. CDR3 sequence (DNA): TGTGCCAGCAGTGAATACCGGCCGTACAATGAGCAGTTCCTC.

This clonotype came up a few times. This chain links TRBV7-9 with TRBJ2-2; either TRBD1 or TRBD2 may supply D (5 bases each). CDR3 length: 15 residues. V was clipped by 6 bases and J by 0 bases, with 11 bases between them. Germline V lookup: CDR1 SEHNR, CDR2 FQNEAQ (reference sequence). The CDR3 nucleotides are TGTGCCAGCAGAGTCGGGACGCCGAACACCGGGGAGCTGTTTTTT. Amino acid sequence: CASRVGTPNTGELFF.

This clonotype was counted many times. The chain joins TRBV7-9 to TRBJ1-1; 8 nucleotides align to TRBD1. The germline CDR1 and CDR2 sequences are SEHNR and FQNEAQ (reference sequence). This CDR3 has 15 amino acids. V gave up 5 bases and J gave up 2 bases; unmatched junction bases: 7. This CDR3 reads CASSHGQGSNTEAFF. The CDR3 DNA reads TGTGCCAGCAGCCACGGACAGGGATCAAACACTGAAGCTTTCTTT.

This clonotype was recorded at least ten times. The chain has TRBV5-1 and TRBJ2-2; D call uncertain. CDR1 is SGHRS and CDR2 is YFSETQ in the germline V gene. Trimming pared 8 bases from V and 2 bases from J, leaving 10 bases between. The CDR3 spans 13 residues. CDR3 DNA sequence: TGCGCCAGTGGGCCCGGAAACACCGGGGAGCTGTTTTTT. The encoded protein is CASGPGNTGELFF. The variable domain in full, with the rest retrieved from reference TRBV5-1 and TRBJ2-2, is KAGVTQTPRYLIKTRGQQVTLSCSPISGHRSVSWYQQTPGQGLQFLFEYFSETQRNKGNFPGRFSGRQFSNSRSEMNVSTLELGDSALYLCASGPGNTGELFFGEGSRLTVL.

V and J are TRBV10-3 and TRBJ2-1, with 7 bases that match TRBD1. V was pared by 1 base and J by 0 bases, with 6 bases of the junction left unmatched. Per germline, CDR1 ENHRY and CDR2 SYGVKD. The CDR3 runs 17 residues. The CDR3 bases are TGTGCCATCAGTGAGTTTATGACAGGGAGCTCCTACAATGAGCAGTTCTTC. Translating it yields CAISEFMTGSSYNEQFF.

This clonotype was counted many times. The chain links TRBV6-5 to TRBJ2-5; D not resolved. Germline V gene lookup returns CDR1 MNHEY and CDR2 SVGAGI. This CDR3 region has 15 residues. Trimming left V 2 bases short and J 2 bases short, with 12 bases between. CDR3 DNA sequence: TGTGCCAGCAGTTACAGGCCGAGTACTCAAGAGACCCAGTACTTC. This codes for CASSYRPSTQETQYF.

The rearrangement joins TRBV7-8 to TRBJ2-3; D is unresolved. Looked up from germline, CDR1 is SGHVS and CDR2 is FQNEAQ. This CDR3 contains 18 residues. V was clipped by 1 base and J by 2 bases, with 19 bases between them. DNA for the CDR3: TGTGCCAGCAGCTTAGATTCTTTGGGCAATTACTACACAGATACGCAGTATTTT. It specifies CASSLDSLGNYYTDTQYF.

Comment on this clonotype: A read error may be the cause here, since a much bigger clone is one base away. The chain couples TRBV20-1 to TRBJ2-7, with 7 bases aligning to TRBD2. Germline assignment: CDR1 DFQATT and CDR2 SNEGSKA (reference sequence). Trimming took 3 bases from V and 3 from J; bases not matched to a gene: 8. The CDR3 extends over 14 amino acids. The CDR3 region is CSARAGAGYYEQYF. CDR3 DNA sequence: TGCAGTGCTAGGGCCGGAGCGGGATACTACGAGCAGTACTTC.

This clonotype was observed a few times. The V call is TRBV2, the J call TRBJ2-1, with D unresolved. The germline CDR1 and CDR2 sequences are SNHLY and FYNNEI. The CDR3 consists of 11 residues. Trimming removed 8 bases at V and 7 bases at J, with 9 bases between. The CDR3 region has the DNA TGTGCCAGCTTTTTAGGGAATGAGCAGTTCTTC. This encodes CASFLGNEQFF.

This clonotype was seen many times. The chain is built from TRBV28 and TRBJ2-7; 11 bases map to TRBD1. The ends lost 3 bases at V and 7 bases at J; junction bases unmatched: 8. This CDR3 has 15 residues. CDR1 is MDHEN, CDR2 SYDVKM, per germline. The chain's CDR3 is CASSLDRGLAGEQYF. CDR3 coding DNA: TGTGCCAGCAGTTTGGACAGGGGGCTAGCGGGGGAGCAGTACTTC.

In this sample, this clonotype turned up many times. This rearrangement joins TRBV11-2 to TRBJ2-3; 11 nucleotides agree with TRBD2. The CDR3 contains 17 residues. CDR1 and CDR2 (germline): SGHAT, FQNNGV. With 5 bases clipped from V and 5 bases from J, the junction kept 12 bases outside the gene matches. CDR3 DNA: TGTGCCAGCAGCAACCGTCCTAGCGGGAGGCAGGGAGATACGCAGTATTTT. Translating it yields CASSNRPSGRQGDTQYF.

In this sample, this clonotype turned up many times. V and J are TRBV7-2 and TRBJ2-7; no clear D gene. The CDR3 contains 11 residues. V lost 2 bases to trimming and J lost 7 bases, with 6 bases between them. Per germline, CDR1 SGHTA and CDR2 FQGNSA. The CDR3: CASSLISEQYF. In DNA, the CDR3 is TGTGCCAGCAGCTTAATTAGTGAGCAGTACTTC. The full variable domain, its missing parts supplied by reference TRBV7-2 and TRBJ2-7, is GAGVSQSPSNKVTEKGKDVELRCDPISGHTALYWYRQSLGQGLEFLIYFQGNSAPDKSGLPSDRFSAERTGGSVSTLTIQRTQQEDSAVYLCASSLISEQYFGPGTRLTVT.